The 17 T cell receptor beta chains below all came from one sample that was sequenced in a study of vaccination effects on CD4 cells after COVID-19. Clones were read by immunoSEQ multiplex PCR, and TCRdb kept only the in-frame ones, dropping some. Seen here are some 40,000 clones, 65% to 75% observed once, and the top ten hold 6% to 8.5%. Subsequent to a culture period of 10 to 11 days, CD4+ T cells were isolated. Of the BNT162b2 and mRNA-1273 vaccines, participants received two doses of one or the other. Their antigens remain unidentified. Sequenced material: CD4+ T cells from PBMCs cultured without peptide, taken after COVID-19 vaccination. The receptors stem from a human donor who received a COVID-19 vaccine.

This clone came up once. This chain links TRBV5-1 with TRBJ2-2; weak D call: TRBD2 (6 bases). V lost 7 bases, J lost 4 bases, and 14 bases lay in between. The V gene's germline CDR1 is SGHRS and CDR2 YFSETQ. The CDR3 extends over 14 amino acids. The CDR3 DNA sequence: TGCGCCAGCGTCGATGGAGGGTCCACCGGGGAGCTGTTTTTT. This encodes CASVDGGSTGELFF.

The chain links TRBV6-5 to TRBJ2-7, with 7 bases lining up with TRBD1. The CDR3 totals 14 residues. Germline CDR1 is MNHEY and CDR2 is SVGAGI. The V gene end was trimmed by 2 bases and the J gene end by 4 bases; junction bases not matched to a gene: 5. Here the CDR3 reads CASSYRDRLYEQYF. CDR3 nucleotide sequence: TGTGCCAGCAGTTACCGGGACAGACTATACGAGCAGTACTTC.

This chain connects TRBV7-9 to TRBJ2-6, with D possibly TRBD1 on 6 matching bases. The V end was cut by 4 bases, the J end by 8 bases, with 9 bases between. The CDR3 spans 13 residues. Germline V gene lookup returns CDR1 SEHNR and CDR2 FQNEAQ (reference sequence). The CDR3 protein is CASSSTGSNVLTF. The CDR3 DNA is TGTGCCAGCAGCTCAACAGGGTCCAACGTCCTGACTTTC.

The rearrangement joins TRBV3-1 (or the pseudogene TRBV3-2) to TRBJ1-3; 7 positions agree with TRBD1. The germline CDR1 and CDR2 sequences are LGHDT and YNNKEL (reference sequence). This CDR3 has 13 amino acids. J lost 4 bases, V lost 3 bases, and 0 bases had no gene match. CDR3 nucleotides: TGTGCCAGCAGCCAGGGACAGGGAAACACCATATATTTT. Protein: CASSQGQGNTIYF.

This clone was found a few times. J is TRBJ2-2 and V is TRBV10-3, with 9 positions matching TRBD2. This CDR3 region has 16 residues. In germline, CDR1 is ENHRY, CDR2 SYGVKD. V gave up 3 bases and J gave up 3 bases; unmatched junction bases: 5. The CDR3 DNA reads as TGTGCCATCAGTGATGGGAGCGGGAGGCACACCGGGGAGCTGTTTTTT. Translation: CAISDGSGRHTGELFF.

In its sample, this clone was seen a few times. This rearrangement joins TRBV20-1 to TRBJ1-1; D remains ambiguous. Germline V gene sequence: CDR1 DFQATT, CDR2 SNEGSKA (reference sequence). The V gene lost 7 bases and the J gene lost 0 bases, with 6 bases spanning the gap. This CDR3 contains 11 residues. The CDR3 DNA reads as TGCAGTGGTGGGGTGAACACTGAAGCTTTCTTT. This sequence encodes CSGGVNTEAFF.

The rearrangement links TRBV11-2 to TRBJ1-2; D unclear. Germline V gene sequence: CDR1 SGHAT, CDR2 FQNNGV. This CDR3 contains 14 residues. Trimming stripped 1 base from V and 7 bases from J, with 13 bases between. The CDR3 nucleotides are TGTGCCAGCAGCTTAGCCCCCAGGACGAGTGGCTACACCTTC. Translating it yields CASSLAPRTSGYTF.

This clone was seen at least ten times. The V gene is TRBV7-9, the J gene TRBJ2-5; 7 bases match TRBD1. After removal of 5 bases from V and 5 bases from J, the junction contained 8 bases not matched to a gene. Germline V gives CDR1 SEHNR, CDR2 FQNEAQ (reference sequence). The CDR3 is made up of 14 amino acids. CDR3 in amino acids: CASSTRQGGETQYF. CDR3 DNA sequence: TGTGCCAGCAGCACCCGACAGGGTGGGGAGACCCAGTACTTC.

J is TRBJ1-1 and V is TRBV5-1; 8 positions match TRBD1. Trimming at V came to 2 bases and at J to 4 bases, leaving 1 base not matched to a gene. This CDR3 contains 13 residues. CDR1 is SGHRS and CDR2 is YFSETQ in the germline V gene. CDR3 bases: TGCGCCAGCAGCTTTCAGGGGGCCACTGAAGCTTTCTTT. Protein product: CASSFQGATEAFF. The variable domain in full, completed from reference TRBV5-1 and TRBJ1-1, reads KAGVTQTPRYLIKTRGQQVTLSCSPISGHRSVSWYQQTPGQGLQFLFEYFSETQRNKGNFPGRFSGRQFSNSRSEMNVSTLELGDSALYLCASSFQGATEAFFGQGTRLTVV.

The chain is built from TRBV2 and TRBJ1-2; no clear D gene. The CDR3 consists of 13 residues. Deletions cut 7 bases from V and 8 bases from J, with 17 bases between. The germline V gene has CDR1 SNHLY and CDR2 FYNNEI. Here the CDR3 reads CASTPERLRGYTF. Here the CDR3 DNA reads TGTGCCAGCACTCCCGAGAGGTTGAGGGGCTACACCTTC.

This clone was recorded a few times. The gene calls are TRBV11-2 and TRBJ1-3; D ambiguous. The CDR3 loop spans 15 amino acids. Trimming took off 6 bases at V and 4 bases at J, with 16 bases between the two ends. Per the germline V gene, CDR1 is SGHAT and CDR2 is FQNNGV. Written as DNA, the CDR3 is TGTGCCAGCAGTACCGGGGTTCTCTCGGGAAACACCATATATTTT. Protein: CASSTGVLSGNTIYF.

The chain combines TRBV6-5 with TRBJ2-7; either TRBD1 or TRBD2 may supply D (7 bases each). Trimming cost V 2 bases and J 2 bases, with 16 bases left between them. CDR1 is MNHEY, CDR2 SVGAGI, per germline. The CDR3 is 16 amino acids. CDR3 sequence reads: CASSYIGGTATYEQYF. Written as DNA, the CDR3 is TGTGCCAGCAGTTACATCGGGGGGACAGCTACCTACGAGCAGTACTTC.

The chain employs TRBV5-1 and TRBJ1-4; 9 bases match TRBD1. CDR1 SGHRS and CDR2 YFSETQ come from the germline V gene. CDR3 length: 16 residues. V shed 4 bases and J 7 bases; nucleotides not matched to a gene: 11. CDR3 protein: CASSPRPGQGGEKLFF. The DNA for the CDR3 is TGCGCCAGCAGCCCTCGTCCGGGACAGGGAGGTGAAAAACTGTTTTTT.

V is TRBV27 and J is TRBJ2-1; 8 positions agree with TRBD2. CDR1 MNHEY and CDR2 SMNVEV come from the germline V gene (reference sequence). This CDR3 spans 15 amino acids. V shed 5 bases, J shed 8 bases, and the junction held 11 bases outside the gene matches. CDR3 nucleotides: TGTGCCAGCAGTCGAGCGGGAGCAGGGTTTGATGAGCAGTTCTTC. Its translation: CASSRAGAGFDEQFF.

The chain has TRBV11-3 and TRBJ2-7; 13 nucleotides align to TRBD2. J lost 0 bases, V lost 1 base, and 9 bases had no gene match. The germline V gene has CDR1 SGHNT and CDR2 YENEEA. The CDR3 is 19 residues long. The CDR3 loop is CASSLGRGTSGTSSYEQYF. CDR3 nucleotides: TGTGCCAGCAGCTTAGGGCGGGGGACTAGCGGGACCAGCTCCTACGAGCAGTACTTC.

The genes are TRBV7-9 and TRBJ1-1, with 7 bases identical to TRBD1. V was clipped by 3 bases and J by 3 bases; unmatched bases: 7. Germline values: CDR1 SEHNR, CDR2 FQNEAQ (reference sequence). The CDR3 has 15 residues. The DNA for the CDR3 is TGTGCCAGCAGCTTTAGCCTAACAGGGGACACTGAAGCTTTCTTT. This translates into CASSFSLTGDTEAFF.

The chain carries TRBV5-4 and TRBJ1-2; the match to TRBD1 covers 10 bases. This CDR3 comprises 17 residues. V lost 4 bases, J lost 4 bases, and 13 bases stayed unmatched. CDR1 SGHNT and CDR2 YYREEE come from the germline V gene (reference sequence). The CDR3 region is CASSTAKTGGRSYGYTF. CDR3 bases: TGTGCCAGCAGCACGGCGAAGACAGGGGGCAGGAGCTATGGCTACACCTTC.